These T cell receptor beta chains were read from a single sample in a study of cytomegalovirus exposure and HLA in healthy donors. Repertoires were generated with immunoSEQ multiplex PCR, while TCRdb's copy carries only in-frame clones and drops some. In the table there are over 65,000 clones, 81% of which are singletons. The sequencing sample was made of PBMCs. Every receptor here comes from a human donor in good health. CDR3s include the opening cysteine and the closing phenylalanine or tryptophan. A D gene is named only where the DNA matches it firmly. Where a row states a size, it is once, few, many or the class of an expanded clone; other rows omit it.

abundance	v_gene	d_gene	j_gene	CDR3aa	CDR3nt
.	TRBV6-5	.	TRBJ2-7	CASRGAGVDEQYF	TGTGCCAGCCGGGGGGCAGGGGTCGACGAGCAGTACTTC
.	TRBV18	.	TRBJ2-3	CASLPGSTDTQYF	TGTGCCAGCCTCCCAGGGAGCACAGATACGCAGTATTTT
.	TRBV2	TRBD1	TRBJ2-7	CASEDRNTYEQYF	TGTGCCAGCGAGGACAGGAACACCTACGAGCAGTACTTC
.	TRBV2	.	TRBJ2-5	CASSAKETQYF	TGTGCCAGCAGTGCCAAAGAGACCCAGTACTTC
.	TRBV6-1	.	TRBJ2-3	CASSDRFTDTQYF	TGTGCCAGCAGTGACCGGTTCACAGATACGCAGTATTTT
.	TRBV5-6	TRBD1	TRBJ1-2	CASSSGQGISNYGYTF	TGTGCCAGCAGCTCGGGACAGGGTATTTCTAACTATGGCTACACCTTC
.	TRBV5-1	TRBD2	TRBJ2-3	CASSLALGTSGGNTQYF	TGCGCCAGCAGCTTGGCCCTAGGGACTAGCGGGGGCAATACGCAGTATTTT
few	TRBV6-1	TRBD1	TRBJ1-1	CASRETGGTEAFF	TGTGCCAGCAGGGAGACAGGGGGCACTGAAGCTTTCTTT
.	TRBV9	TRBD2	TRBJ2-1	CASSRGENEQFF	TGTGCCAGCAGTCGGGGGGAAAATGAGCAGTTCTTC
.	TRBV7-2	.	TRBJ1-1	CASTVPAGFTEAFF	TGTGCCAGCACCGTCCCCGCAGGATTCACTGAAGCTTTCTTT
few	TRBV2	.	TRBJ1-4	CASSEGGGEKLFF	TGTGCCAGCAGTGAAGGGGGGGGTGAAAAACTGTTTTTT
.	TRBV2	.	TRBJ1-2	CASSEATRGRGYTF	TGTGCCAGCAGTGAAGCAACCAGGGGAAGAGGCTACACCTTC
.	TRBV19	.	TRBJ1-1	CASSITRNTEAFF	TGTGCCAGTAGTATTACCAGGAACACTGAAGCTTTCTTT
.	TRBV7-6	.	TRBJ1-6	CASSSFTGCNSPLHF	TGTGCCAGCAGCTCTTTTACAGGGTGCAATTCACCCCTCCACTTT
.	TRBV6-1	.	TRBJ1-6	CATQLGGKSSPLHF	TGTGCCACTCAATTAGGAGGAAAGTCTTCACCCCTCCACTTT
.	TRBV5-1	.	TRBJ2-7	CASSLEAGRYEQYF	TGCGCCAGCAGCTTGGAGGCGGGGCGATACGAGCAGTACTTC
.	TRBV9	.	TRBJ1-4	CASSVAQGYELFF	TGTGCCAGCAGCGTAGCACAGGGCTACGAACTGTTTTTT
.	TRBV6-5	TRBD1	TRBJ1-2	CASSSGTGTVNYGYTF	TGTGCCAGCAGTTCCGGAACCGGGACAGTAAACTATGGCTACACCTTC
once	TRBV6-5	.	TRBJ2-7	CASSRGGSYEQYF	TGTGCCAGCAGTCGTGGAGGGTCCTACGAGCAGTACTTC
few	TRBV19	.	TRBJ1-1	CASSVQTNTEAFF	TGTGCCAGTAGTGTACAGACGAACACTGAAGCTTTCTTT
.	TRBV5-4	TRBD1	TRBJ1-2	CASSPDRTGAGGYTF	TGTGCCAGCAGCCCGGATAGGACAGGGGCGGGTGGCTACACCTTC
.	TRBV28	.	TRBJ2-7	CASKPSIRDKIVF	TGTGCCAGCAAACCCTCCATCCGGGACAAGATAGTCTTC
.	TRBV19	.	TRBJ1-2	CASGEGGEAHGYTF	TGTGCCAGTGGGGAGGGAGGAGAGGCTCATGGCTACACCTTC
.	TRBV19	.	TRBJ1-1	CASTPGGQILNTEAFF	TGTGCCAGTACCCCGGGGGGTCAGATTTTGAACACTGAAGCTTTCTTT
.	TRBV7-9	.	TRBJ2-3	CASSLGASTDTQYF	TGTGCCAGCAGCTTAGGGGCCAGCACAGATACGCAGTATTTT
.	TRBV9	TRBD2	TRBJ2-1	CASSVEGRVPYNEQFF	TGTGCCAGCAGCGTAGAGGGGAGGGTGCCCTACAATGAGCAGTTCTTC
.	TRBV28	.	TRBJ1-5	CASIPGIQGFNQPQHF	TGTGCCAGCATTCCCGGAATCCAGGGTTTTAATCAGCCCCAGCATTTT
.	TRBV27	TRBD1	TRBJ2-7	CASSPRTGGYEQYF	TGTGCCAGCAGTCCCCGGACAGGTGGGTACGAGCAGTACTTC
.	TRBV29-1	.	TRBJ1-1	CSFPTEGEAFF	TGCAGCTTCCCTACGGAGGGTGAAGCTTTCTTT
.	TRBV19	TRBD1	TRBJ2-3	CASSVVGQGGTDTQYF	TGTGCCAGTAGTGTAGTAGGACAGGGGGGTACAGATACGCAGTATTTT